These 21 T cell receptor beta chains share one sample of origin, sequenced in a study of T-cell memory formation after mild COVID-19. TCRdb re-called the 5' RACE reads through MiXCR, storing one row per CDR3 protein. The top ten hold approximately 3.6% of the sample, which has under 200,000 distinct CDR3 sequences, 10% to 15% seen once. The source material was PBMCs or a T cell subset sorted from them (not recorded which). These receptors all come from a man aged 18 to 30 who had mild COVID-19 (a few samples of this study predate the infection). Cell type and time point are not known.

The V gene is TRBV7-2, the J gene TRBJ2-3; TRBD2 matches 9 bases. The V gene's germline CDR1 is SGHTA and CDR2 FQGNSA. Trimming removed 3 bases from V and 4 bases from J; junction bases left unmatched: 8. The CDR3 contains 16 residues. CDR3 residues: CASSFGNSGGSDTQYF. DNA for the CDR3: TGTGCCAGCAGCTTCGGTAATAGCGGGGGATCAGATACGCAGTATTTT.

The genes are TRBV7-9 and TRBJ1-1; 7 bases line up with TRBD1. Trimming at V came to 2 bases and at J to 6 bases, leaving 0 bases not matched to a gene. The CDR3 runs 12 residues. CDR1 and CDR2 from the germline V gene are SEHNR and FQNEAQ (reference sequence). The CDR3 DNA reads TGTGCCAGCAGCTTACAGGGGGCTGAAGCTTTCTTT. Translated: CASSLQGAEAFF.

This chain joins TRBV7-2 and TRBJ1-6; 10 bases map to TRBD1. Germline CDR1 reads SGHTA; CDR2 reads FQGNSA. Trimming at V came to 5 bases and at J to 14 bases, leaving 12 bases not matched to a gene. The CDR3 contains 15 residues. Here the CDR3 DNA reads TGTGCCAGCAGCCCTCGGGGACAGGGGACTGATGCCCTCCACTTT. Protein product: CASSPRGQGTDALHF. Full variable domain (outside the CDR3, taken from reference TRBV7-2 and TRBJ1-6): GAGVSQSPSNKVTEKGKDVELRCDPISGHTALYWYRQSLGQGLEFLIYFQGNSAPDKSGLPSDRFSAERTGGSVSTLTIQRTQQEDSAVYLCASSPRGQGTDALHFGNGTRLTVT.

This clonotype was detected only a few times. The chain links TRBV12-3 or TRBV12-4 to TRBJ1-5; D gene ambiguous. The germline V and J ends were trimmed by 1 base and 6 bases, with 4 bases remaining between them. The CDR3 loop spans 12 amino acids. The CDR3 reads CASSLVPQPQHF. The CDR3 bases are TGTGCCAGCAGTTTAGTGCCTCAGCCCCAGCATTTT.

The table lists this clonotype with a few counts. The CDR3 DNA sequence: TGTGCCAGCAGCTTAATTGGATTCGGCACAGATACGCAGTATTTT. It codes for CASSLIGFGTDTQYF. The rearrangement uses TRBV7-2 and TRBJ2-3; no clear D. V was trimmed by 2 bases and J by 1 base, leaving 10 bases between them. Germline loops: CDR1 SGHTA, CDR2 FQGNSA. The CDR3 loop spans 15 amino acids.

The chain employs TRBV20-1 and TRBJ2-3, with 7 bases lining up with TRBD2. CDR3 length equals 14 residues. CDR1 DFQATT and CDR2 SNEGSKA come from the germline V gene (reference sequence). Trimming removed 6 bases from V and 1 base from J; junction bases left unmatched: 7. CDR3 region: CSASVAGGTDTQYF. The CDR3 DNA is TGCAGTGCCTCCGTGGCGGGAGGCACAGATACGCAGTATTTT.

This clonotype was detected ten times or more. This chain connects TRBV3-1 to TRBJ1-1; D call uncertain. The CDR3 consists of 13 residues. The V end lost 4 bases, the J end lost 3 bases, and 9 bases lay between the germline ends. In germline, CDR1 is LGHDT, CDR2 YNNKEL (reference sequence). The CDR3 DNA reads TGTGCCAGCAGCCGGAATGATGACACTGAAGCTTTCTTT. Translation gives CASSRNDDTEAFF.

This clonotype turned up a few times. The V call is TRBV9, the J call TRBJ2-1; D unclear. Germline V CDR1 and CDR2: SGDLS, YYNGEE. V shed 0 bases and J shed 9 bases, with 10 bases lying between them. The CDR3 is 13 amino acids. The CDR3 coding sequence is TGTGCCAGCAGCGTAGCTATGGCGGCTGAGCAGTTCTTC. Its translation: CASSVAMAAEQFF.

This clonotype was seen a handful of times. The chain couples TRBV5-1 to TRBJ2-3; 9 bases are a match to TRBD2. V lost 4 bases, J lost 5 bases, and 14 bases stayed unmatched. Per the germline V gene, CDR1 is SGHRS and CDR2 is YFSETQ. CDR3 size: 17 residues. The CDR3 DNA reads TGCGCCAGCAGCCTGCCCGTACGGGGACTAGCTGGAGATACGCAGTATTTT. This gives the protein CASSLPVRGLAGDTQYF.

The V gene is TRBV12-3 or TRBV12-4, the J gene TRBJ1-1; TRBD1 agrees at 11 bases. The CDR3 length is 15 residues. Trimming at V came to 1 base and at J to 4 bases, leaving 2 bases not matched to a gene. This CDR3 reads CASSLVGTGGTEAFF. In nucleotides, the CDR3 is TGTGCCAGCAGTTTAGTAGGGACAGGGGGCACTGAAGCTTTCTTT.

The rearrangement links TRBV18 to TRBJ1-5; tentatively, D is TRBD1 (5 bases). V gave up 5 bases and J gave up 3 bases, with 8 bases separating them. Germline CDR1 is KGHSH and CDR2 is LQKENI. This CDR3 spans 13 amino acids. The CDR3 coding sequence is TGTGCCAGCTCAGGGGCCTTCAATCAGCCCCAGCATTTT. This gives the protein CASSGAFNQPQHF.

The rearrangement uses TRBV5-1 and TRBJ1-1, with 11 bases lining up with TRBD1. CDR3 length equals 14 residues. Trimming cost V 4 bases and J 5 bases; bases outside gene matches: 4. The germline gives CDR1 SGHRS, CDR2 YFSETQ. Here the CDR3 reads CASSRGDRGTEAFF. CDR3 coding DNA: TGCGCCAGCAGCCGGGGGGACAGGGGGACTGAAGCTTTCTTT. The variable domain in full, with the rest retrieved from reference TRBV5-1 and TRBJ1-1, is KAGVTQTPRYLIKTRGQQVTLSCSPISGHRSVSWYQQTPGQGLQFLFEYFSETQRNKGNFPGRFSGRQFSNSRSEMNVSTLELGDSALYLCASSRGDRGTEAFFGQGTRLTVV.

This clonotype was seen only a few times. V gene TRBV20-1 combines with J gene TRBJ2-5; D is possibly TRBD1 (5 bases). Between the trimmed V and J ends, which lost 2 bases and 6 bases, there was a span of 7 bases. This CDR3 region has 11 residues. Germline lookup yields CDR1 DFQATT and CDR2 SNEGSKA (reference sequence). The CDR3 spells CSARQGKTQYF. CDR3 coding DNA: TGCAGTGCTAGACAGGGAAAGACCCAGTACTTC.

This clonotype was seen a handful of times. The chain combines TRBV5-1 with TRBJ2-3; 10 bases align to TRBD1. With V trimmed by 5 bases and J by 5 bases, 5 bases remained unmatched. The CDR3 runs 14 residues. Germline V CDR1 and CDR2: SGHRS, YFSETQ. CDR3 amino acids: CASRRTGGLDTQYF. The CDR3 bases are TGCGCCAGCAGACGGACAGGGGGTTTAGATACGCAGTATTTT.

The chain links TRBV7-2 to TRBJ1-4, with D perhaps TRBD1 (6 bases). Trimming stripped 5 bases from V and 4 bases from J, with 17 bases between. Germline CDR1 reads SGHTA; CDR2 reads FQGNSA. The CDR3 has 16 residues. CDR3 sequence reads: CASSIRLGADNEKLFF. Here the CDR3 DNA reads TGTGCCAGCAGCATCCGACTGGGGGCAGATAATGAAAAACTGTTTTTT.

The CDR3 region has the DNA TGCGCCAGCAGCTTGGGACCACCCATAGATACGCAGTATTTT. Translating it yields CASSLGPPIDTQYF. V is TRBV5-1 and J is TRBJ2-3; D not certain. Trimming removed 0 bases from V and 5 bases from J, with 10 bases in between. From germline, CDR1 is SGHRS and CDR2 YFSETQ. CDR3 length: 14 residues.

This clonotype was counted at least ten times. The rearrangement uses TRBV29-1 and TRBJ1-4; D is ambiguous. Germline-derived CDR1 and CDR2 are SQVTM and ANQGSEA. This CDR3 is 14 amino acids long. V gave up 7 bases and J gave up 4 bases, with 16 bases separating them. CDR3 in DNA: TGCAGCGCAAATGTCGGCGGCCGTAATGAAAAACTGTTTTTT. Translation gives CSANVGGRNEKLFF.

The chain links TRBV3-1 to TRBJ1-1, with D uncertain. Germline CDR1 LGHDT, CDR2 YNNKEL (reference sequence). The CDR3 length is 14 residues. The V gene lost 2 bases and the J gene lost 2 bases, with 9 bases spanning the gap. The CDR3 protein is CASSQSVSNTEAFF. In DNA form, the CDR3 reads TGTGCCAGCAGCCAAAGTGTCTCAAACACTGAAGCTTTCTTT.

This clonotype turned up a few times. The CDR3 loop reads CASSVGRQESSGANVLTF. CDR3 in DNA: TGTGCCAGCAGCGTGGGACGACAGGAAAGCTCTGGGGCCAACGTCCTGACTTTC. This chain joins TRBV2 and TRBJ2-6; D perhaps matches TRBD1 (6 bases). The CDR3 contains 18 residues. Looked up from germline, CDR1 is SNHLY and CDR2 is FYNNEI. The V gene lost 6 bases and the J gene lost 0 bases, with 18 bases spanning the gap.

This clonotype has a handful of counts. The CDR3 DNA is TGTGCCAGCAGCTTAGCGGTCAACCCGGCCCTCTACGAGCAGTACTTC. This sequence encodes CASSLAVNPALYEQYF. The V gene is TRBV7-2, the J gene TRBJ2-7; D uncertain. CDR3 size: 16 residues. Germline V gene lookup returns CDR1 SGHTA and CDR2 FQGNSA. Between the trimmed V and J ends, which lost 0 bases and 3 bases, there was a span of 15 bases.

J is TRBJ1-1 and V is TRBV5-1; D is perhaps TRBD1 (6 bases). Germline V gives CDR1 SGHRS, CDR2 YFSETQ. The V end lost 4 bases, the J end lost 5 bases, and 12 bases lay between the germline ends. The CDR3 consists of 13 residues. The CDR3 sequence is CASSDQGGTEAFF. The CDR3 DNA reads TGCGCCAGCAGCGACCAAGGGGGGACTGAAGCTTTCTTT.